The present entry profiles one T cell receptor beta chain with its context. The target antigen is unknown. TCRdb keeps only in-frame clones here, not all; method: immunoSEQ multiplex PCR. The table includes about 38,000 clones, approximately 92% detected once. This entry belongs to a study of PD-L1 blockade in urothelial cancer. Regarding the study as a whole: Larger 3-week expansion of tumor-associated blood clones was seen in durable-benefit patients.

The CDR3 extends over 15 amino acids. The V gene end was trimmed by 4 bases and the J gene end by 6 bases; junction bases not matched to a gene: 7. Germline CDR1 MRHNA, CDR2 SNTAGT. The source was PBMCs, collected around atezolizumab (anti-PD-L1) treatment. This sequence joins TRBV6-4 and TRBJ2-3; 10 bases match TRBD2. The sequence was obtained from a man aged 70 or older with urothelial cancer. As DNA, the CDR3 is TGTGCCAGCAGTGCTAGCGGGAGTCGAAGGGATACGCAGTATTTT. Translating gives CASSASGSRRDTQYF.